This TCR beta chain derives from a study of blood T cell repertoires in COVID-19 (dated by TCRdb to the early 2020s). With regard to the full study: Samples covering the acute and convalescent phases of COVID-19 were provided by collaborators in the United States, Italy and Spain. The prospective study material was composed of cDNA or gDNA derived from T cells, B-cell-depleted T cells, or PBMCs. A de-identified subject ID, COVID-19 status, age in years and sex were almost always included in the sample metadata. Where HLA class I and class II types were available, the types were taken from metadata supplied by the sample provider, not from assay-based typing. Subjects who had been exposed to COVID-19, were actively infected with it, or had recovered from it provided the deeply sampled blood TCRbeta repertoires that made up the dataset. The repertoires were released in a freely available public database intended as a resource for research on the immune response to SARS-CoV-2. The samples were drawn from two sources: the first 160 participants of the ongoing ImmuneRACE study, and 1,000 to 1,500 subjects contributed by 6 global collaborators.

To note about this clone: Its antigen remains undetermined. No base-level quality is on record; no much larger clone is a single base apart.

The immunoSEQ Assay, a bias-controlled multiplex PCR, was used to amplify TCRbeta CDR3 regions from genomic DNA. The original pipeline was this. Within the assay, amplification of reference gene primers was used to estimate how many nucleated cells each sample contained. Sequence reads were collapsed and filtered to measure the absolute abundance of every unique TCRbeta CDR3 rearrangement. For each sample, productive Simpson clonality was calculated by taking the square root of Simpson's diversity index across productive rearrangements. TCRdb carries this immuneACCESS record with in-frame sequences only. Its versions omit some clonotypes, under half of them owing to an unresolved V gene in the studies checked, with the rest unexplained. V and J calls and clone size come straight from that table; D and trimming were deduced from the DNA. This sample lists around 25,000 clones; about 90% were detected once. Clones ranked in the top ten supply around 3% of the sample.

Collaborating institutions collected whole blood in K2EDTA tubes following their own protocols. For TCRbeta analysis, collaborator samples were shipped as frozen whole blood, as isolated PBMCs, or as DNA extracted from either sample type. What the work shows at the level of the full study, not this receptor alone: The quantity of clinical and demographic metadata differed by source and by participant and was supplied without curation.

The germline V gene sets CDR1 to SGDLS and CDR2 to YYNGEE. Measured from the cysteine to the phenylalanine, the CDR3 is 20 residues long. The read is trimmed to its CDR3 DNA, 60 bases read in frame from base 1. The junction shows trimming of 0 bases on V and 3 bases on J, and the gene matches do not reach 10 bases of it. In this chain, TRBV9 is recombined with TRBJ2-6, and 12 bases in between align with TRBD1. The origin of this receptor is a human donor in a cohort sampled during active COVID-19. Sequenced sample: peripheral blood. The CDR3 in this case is CASSVGNLGQGALGANVLTF. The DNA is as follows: TGTGCCAGCAGCGTAGGGAATCTGGGACAGGGGGCGCTTGGGGCCAACGTCCTGACTTTC.